This T cell receptor beta chain was profiled in a study of blood T cells in healthy people across ages. Primers used in a second PCR of about 6 to 11 cycles were a sample-barcoded 5' primer and a J-beta primer mix. TCRdb called the 5' RACE reads again in MiXCR, with one record for every CDR3 protein. Of about 760,000 distinct CDR3 sequences in the sample, 45% to 70% were seen once. Germline loops: CDR1 MGHRA, CDR2 YSYEKL. The CDR3 has 15 residues. V was pared by 0 bases and J by 3 bases, with 10 bases between. The source is a man between 35 and 55 years old in good health. The chain combines TRBV4-1 with TRBJ2-3; D remains ambiguous. The material sequenced was blood. The CDR3 sequence is CASSQDRLTTDTQYF. DNA for the CDR3: TGCGCCAGCAGCCAAGACAGGTTAACGACAGATACGCAGTATTTT.